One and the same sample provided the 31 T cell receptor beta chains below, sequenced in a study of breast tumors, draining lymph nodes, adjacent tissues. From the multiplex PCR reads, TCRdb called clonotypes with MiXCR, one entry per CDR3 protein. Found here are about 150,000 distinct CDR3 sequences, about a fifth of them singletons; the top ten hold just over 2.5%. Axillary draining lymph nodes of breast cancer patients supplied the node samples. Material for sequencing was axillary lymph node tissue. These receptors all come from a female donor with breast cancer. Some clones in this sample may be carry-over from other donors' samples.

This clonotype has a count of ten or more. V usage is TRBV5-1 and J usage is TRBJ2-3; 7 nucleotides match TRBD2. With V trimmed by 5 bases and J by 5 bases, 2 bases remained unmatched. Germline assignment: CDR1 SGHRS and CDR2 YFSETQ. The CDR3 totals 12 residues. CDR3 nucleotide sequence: TGCGCCAGCAGTGGGAGGGGAGATACGCAGTATTTT. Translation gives CASSGRGDTQYF.

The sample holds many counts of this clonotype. The CDR3 region has the DNA TGTGCCAGCAGTAAAAGGGGTTCGGGAAACACAGATACGCAGTATTTT. This sequence encodes CASSKRGSGNTDTQYF. The chain uses TRBV13 and TRBJ2-3, with D perhaps given as TRBD1 or TRBD2 (5 bases each). Germline CDR1 and CDR2: PRHDT and FYEKMQ (reference sequence). Trimming cost V 6 bases and J 2 bases, with 18 bases left between them. The CDR3 extends over 16 amino acids.

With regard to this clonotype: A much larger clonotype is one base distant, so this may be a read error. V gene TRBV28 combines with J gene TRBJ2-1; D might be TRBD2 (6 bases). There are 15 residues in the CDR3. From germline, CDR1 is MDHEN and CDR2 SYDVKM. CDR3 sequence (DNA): TGTGCCAGCAGTTTACTATCTAGCGCAGGGAATGAGCAGTCCTTC. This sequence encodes CASSLLSSAGNEQSF.

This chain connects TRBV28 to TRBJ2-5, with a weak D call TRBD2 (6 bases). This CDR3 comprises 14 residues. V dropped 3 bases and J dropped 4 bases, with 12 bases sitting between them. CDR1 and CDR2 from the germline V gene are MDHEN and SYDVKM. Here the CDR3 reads CASSLGGIGETQYF. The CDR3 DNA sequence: TGTGCCAGCAGTTTGGGGGGAATCGGAGAGACCCAGTACTTC.

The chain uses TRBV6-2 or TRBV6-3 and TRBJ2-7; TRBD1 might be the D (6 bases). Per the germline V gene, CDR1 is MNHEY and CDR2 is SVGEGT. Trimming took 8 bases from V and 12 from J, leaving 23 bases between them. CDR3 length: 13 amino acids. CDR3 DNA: TGTGCCAGCCCGACTGCCGGGACATCCTCCCCGTACTTC. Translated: CASPTAGTSSPYF.

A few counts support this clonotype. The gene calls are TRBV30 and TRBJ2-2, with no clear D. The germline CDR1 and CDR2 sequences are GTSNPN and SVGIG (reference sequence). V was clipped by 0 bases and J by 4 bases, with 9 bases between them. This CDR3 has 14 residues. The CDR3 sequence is CAWSVSGFTGELFF. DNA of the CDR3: TGTGCCTGGAGTGTATCAGGTTTCACCGGGGAGCTGTTTTTT.

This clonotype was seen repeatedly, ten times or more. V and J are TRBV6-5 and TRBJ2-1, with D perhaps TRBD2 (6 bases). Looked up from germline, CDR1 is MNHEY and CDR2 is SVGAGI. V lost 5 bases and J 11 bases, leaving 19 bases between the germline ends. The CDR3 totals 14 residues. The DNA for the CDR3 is TGTGCCAGCAGTGCGGGGACTCCCCTGGGGAAGCAGTTCTTC. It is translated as CASSAGTPLGKQFF.

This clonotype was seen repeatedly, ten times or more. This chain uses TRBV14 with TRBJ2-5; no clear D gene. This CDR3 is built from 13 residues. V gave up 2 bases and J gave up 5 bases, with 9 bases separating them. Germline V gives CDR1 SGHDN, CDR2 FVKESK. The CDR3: CASSQLGRETQYF. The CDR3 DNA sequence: TGTGCCAGCAGCCAATTAGGGCGGGAGACCCAGTACTTC.

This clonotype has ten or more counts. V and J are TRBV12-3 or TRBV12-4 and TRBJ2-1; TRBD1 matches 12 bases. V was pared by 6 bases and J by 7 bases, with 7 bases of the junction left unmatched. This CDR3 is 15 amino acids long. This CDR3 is CASRTGTGGGNEQFF. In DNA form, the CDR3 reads TGTGCCAGCAGGACCGGGACAGGGGGCGGGAATGAGCAGTTCTTC.

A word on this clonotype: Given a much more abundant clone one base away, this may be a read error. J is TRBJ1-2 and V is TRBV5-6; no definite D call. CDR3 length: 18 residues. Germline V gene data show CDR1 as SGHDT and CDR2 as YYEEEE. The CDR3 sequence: CAGSPSAARRQTNYGYTF. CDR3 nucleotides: TGTGCCGGCAGCCCCTCCGCCGCCAGACGGCAGACTAACTATGGCTACACCTTC.

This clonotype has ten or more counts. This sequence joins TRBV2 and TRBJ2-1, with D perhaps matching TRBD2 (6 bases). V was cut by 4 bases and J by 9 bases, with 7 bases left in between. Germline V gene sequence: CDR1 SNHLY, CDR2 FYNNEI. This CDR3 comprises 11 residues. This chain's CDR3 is CASSVGGEQFF. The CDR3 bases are TGTGCCAGCAGTGTGGGAGGTGAGCAGTTCTTC. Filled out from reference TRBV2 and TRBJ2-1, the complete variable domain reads EPEVTQTPSHQVTQMGQEVILRCVPISNHLYFYWYRQILGQKVEFLVSFYNNEISEKSEIFDDQFSVERPDGSNFTLKIRSTKLEDSAMYFCASSVGGEQFFGPGTRLTVL.

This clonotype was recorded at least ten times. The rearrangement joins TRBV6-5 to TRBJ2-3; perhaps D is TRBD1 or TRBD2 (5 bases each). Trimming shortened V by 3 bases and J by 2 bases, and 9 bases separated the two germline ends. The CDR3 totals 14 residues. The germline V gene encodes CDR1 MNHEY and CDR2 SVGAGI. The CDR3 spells CASSYGGSTDTQYF. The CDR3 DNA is TGTGCCAGCAGTTATGGGGGATCCACAGATACGCAGTATTTT.

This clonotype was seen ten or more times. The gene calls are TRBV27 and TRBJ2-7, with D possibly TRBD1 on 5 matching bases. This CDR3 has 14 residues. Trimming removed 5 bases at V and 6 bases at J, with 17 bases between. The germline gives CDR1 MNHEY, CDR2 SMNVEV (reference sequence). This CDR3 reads CASSVNLQGTEQYF. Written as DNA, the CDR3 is TGTGCCAGCAGTGTAAACCTCCAGGGAACCGAGCAGTACTTC.

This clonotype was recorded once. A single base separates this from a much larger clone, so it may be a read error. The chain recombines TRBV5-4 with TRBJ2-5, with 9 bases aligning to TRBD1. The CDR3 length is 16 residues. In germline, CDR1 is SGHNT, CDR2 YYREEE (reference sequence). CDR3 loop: CASSSPGTGLQEAQYF. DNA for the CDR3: TGTGCCAGCAGCTCACCGGGGACAGGGCTTCAAGAGGCCCAGTACTTC.

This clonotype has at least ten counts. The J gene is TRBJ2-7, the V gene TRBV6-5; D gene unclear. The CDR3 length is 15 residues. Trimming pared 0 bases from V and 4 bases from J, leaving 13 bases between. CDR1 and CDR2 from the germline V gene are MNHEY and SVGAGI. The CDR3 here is CASSYSIGTLYEQYF. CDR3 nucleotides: TGTGCCAGCAGTTACTCGATCGGAACCTTATACGAGCAGTACTTC.

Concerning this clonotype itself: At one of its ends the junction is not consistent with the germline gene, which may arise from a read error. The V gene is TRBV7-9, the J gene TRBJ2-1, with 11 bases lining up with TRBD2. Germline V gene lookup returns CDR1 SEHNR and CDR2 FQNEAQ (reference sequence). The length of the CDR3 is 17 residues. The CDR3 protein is CASSLLAGGARYNEQFF. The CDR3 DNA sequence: TGTGCCAGCAGCTTACTAGCGGGAGGCGCTAGGTACAATGAGCAGTTCTTT.

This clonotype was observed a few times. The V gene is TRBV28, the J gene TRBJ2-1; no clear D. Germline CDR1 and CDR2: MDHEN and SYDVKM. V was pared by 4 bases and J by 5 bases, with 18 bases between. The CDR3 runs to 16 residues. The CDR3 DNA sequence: TGTGCCAGCAGTTCAAATAGACTGCCTAACGACAATGAGCAGTTCTTC. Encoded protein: CASSSNRLPNDNEQFF.

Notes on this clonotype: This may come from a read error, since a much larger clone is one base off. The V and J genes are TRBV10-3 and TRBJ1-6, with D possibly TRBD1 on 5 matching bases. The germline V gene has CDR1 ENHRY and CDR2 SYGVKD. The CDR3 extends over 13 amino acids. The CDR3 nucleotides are TGTGCCATCGGTGAGGGGTGGGAATCACCCCTCCACTTT. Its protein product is CAIGEGWESPLHF.

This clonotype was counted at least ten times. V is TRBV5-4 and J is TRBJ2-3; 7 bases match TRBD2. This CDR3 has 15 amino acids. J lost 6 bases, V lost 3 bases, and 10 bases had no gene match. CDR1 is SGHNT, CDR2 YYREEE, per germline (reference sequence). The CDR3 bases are TGTGCCAGCAGCTCCCGGGACTACGGGAGGGATACGCAGTATTTT. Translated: CASSSRDYGRDTQYF.

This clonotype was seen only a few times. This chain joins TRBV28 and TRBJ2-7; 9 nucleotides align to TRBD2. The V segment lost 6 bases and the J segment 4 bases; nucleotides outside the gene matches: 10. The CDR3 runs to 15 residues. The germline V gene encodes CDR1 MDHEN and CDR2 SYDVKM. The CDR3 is CASRALAGAPYEQYF. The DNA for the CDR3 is TGTGCCAGCAGGGCTTTAGCGGGAGCCCCTTACGAGCAGTACTTC.

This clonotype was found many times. In DNA, the CDR3 is TGTGCCAGCAGTCGCAGAGCCTCATACAATGAGCAGTTCTTC. This encodes CASSRRASYNEQFF. The chain combines TRBV6-1 with TRBJ2-1; D remains ambiguous. There are 14 residues in the CDR3. The ends were cut back, 5 bases at V and 4 bases at J, with 12 bases in the middle. Germline V gene data show CDR1 as MNHNS and CDR2 as SASEGT.

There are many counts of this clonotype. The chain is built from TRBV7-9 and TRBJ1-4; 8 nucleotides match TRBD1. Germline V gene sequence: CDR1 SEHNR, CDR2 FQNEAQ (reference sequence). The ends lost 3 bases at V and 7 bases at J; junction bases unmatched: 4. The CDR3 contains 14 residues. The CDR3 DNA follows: TGTGCCAGCAGCTTTCAGGGGGCGAGTGAAAAACTGTTTTTT. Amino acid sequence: CASSFQGASEKLFF.

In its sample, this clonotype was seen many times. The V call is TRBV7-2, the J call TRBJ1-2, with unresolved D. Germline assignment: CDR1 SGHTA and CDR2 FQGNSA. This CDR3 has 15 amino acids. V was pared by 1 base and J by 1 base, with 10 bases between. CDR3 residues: CASSLDLHDNYGYTF. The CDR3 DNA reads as TGTGCCAGCAGCTTAGACCTCCACGATAACTATGGCTACACCTTC.

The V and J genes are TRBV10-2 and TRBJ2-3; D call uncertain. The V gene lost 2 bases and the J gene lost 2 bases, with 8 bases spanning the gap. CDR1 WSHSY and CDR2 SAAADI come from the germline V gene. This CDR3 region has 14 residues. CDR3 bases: TGCGCCAGCAGTGAGGGCAGGCTCACAGATACGCAGTATTTT. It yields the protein CASSEGRLTDTQYF.

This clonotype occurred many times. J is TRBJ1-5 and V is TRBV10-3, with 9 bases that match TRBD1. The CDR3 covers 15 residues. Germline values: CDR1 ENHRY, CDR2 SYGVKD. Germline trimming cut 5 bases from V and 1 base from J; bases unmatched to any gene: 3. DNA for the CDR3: TGTGCCATCAGTTCCGGGACAGGGAGCAATCAGCCCCAGCATTTT. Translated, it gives CAISSGTGSNQPQHF.

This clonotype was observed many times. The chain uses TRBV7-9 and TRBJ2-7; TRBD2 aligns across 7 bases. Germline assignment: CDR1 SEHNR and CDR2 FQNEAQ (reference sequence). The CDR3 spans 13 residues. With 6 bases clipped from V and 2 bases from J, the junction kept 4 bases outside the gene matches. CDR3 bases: TGTGCCAGCAGTTGGGAGGGCCCCTACGAGCAGTACTTC. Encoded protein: CASSWEGPYEQYF.

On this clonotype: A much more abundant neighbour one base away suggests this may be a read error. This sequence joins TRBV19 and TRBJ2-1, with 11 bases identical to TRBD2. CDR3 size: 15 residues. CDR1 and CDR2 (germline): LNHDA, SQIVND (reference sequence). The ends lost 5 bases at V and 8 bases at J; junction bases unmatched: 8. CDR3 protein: CASSGLAGRLDEQFF. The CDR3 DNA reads TGTGCCAGTAGTGGACTAGCGGGCCGGCTAGATGAGCAGTTCTTC.

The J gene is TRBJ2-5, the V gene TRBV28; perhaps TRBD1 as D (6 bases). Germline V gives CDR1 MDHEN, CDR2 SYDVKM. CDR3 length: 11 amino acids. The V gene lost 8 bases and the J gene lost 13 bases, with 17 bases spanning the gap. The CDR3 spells CASGRRDTTYF. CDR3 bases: TGTGCCAGCGGGCGACGGGACACCACGTACTTC. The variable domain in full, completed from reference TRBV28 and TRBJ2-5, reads DVKVTQSSRYLVKRTGEKVFLECVQDMDHENMFWYRQDPGLGLRLIYFSYDVKMKEKGDIPEGYSVSREKKERFSLILESASTNQTSMYLCASGRRDTTYFGPGTRLLVL.

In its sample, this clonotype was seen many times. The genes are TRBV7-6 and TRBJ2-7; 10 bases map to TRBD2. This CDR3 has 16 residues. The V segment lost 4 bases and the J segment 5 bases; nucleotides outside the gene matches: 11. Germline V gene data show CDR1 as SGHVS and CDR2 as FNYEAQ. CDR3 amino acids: CASSSTPSGLANEQYF. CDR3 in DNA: TGTGCCAGCAGCTCCACACCGTCGGGACTAGCGAACGAGCAGTACTTC.

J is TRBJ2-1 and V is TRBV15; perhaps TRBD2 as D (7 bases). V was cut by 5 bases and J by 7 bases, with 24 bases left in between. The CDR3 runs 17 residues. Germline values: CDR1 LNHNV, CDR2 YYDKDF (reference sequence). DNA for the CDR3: TGTGCCACCAGCCCTTACCTATTGGGGGGGGGCGCAAATGAGCAGTTCTTC. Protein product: CATSPYLLGGGANEQFF.

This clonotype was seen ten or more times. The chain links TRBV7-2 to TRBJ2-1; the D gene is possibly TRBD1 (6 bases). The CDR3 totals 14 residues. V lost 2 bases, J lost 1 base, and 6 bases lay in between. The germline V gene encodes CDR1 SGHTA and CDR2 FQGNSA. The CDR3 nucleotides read TGTGCCAGCAGCTTACAGGGGTCCTACAATGAGCAGTTCTTC. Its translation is CASSLQGSYNEQFF.